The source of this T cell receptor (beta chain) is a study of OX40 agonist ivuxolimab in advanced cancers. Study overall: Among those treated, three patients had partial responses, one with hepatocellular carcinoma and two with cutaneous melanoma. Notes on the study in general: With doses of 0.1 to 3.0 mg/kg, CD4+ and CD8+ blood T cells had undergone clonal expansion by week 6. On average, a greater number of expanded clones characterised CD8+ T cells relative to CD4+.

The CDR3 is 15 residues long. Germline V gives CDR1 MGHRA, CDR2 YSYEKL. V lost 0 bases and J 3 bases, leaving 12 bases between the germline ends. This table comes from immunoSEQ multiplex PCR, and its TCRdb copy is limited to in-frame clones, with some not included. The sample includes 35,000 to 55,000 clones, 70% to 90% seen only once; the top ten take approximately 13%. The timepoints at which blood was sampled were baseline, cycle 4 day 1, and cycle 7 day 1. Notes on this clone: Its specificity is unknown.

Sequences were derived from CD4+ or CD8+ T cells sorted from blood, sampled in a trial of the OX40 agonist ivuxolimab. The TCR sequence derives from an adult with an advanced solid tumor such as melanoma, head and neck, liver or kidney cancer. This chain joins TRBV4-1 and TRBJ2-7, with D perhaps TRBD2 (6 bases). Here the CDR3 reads CASSQEGDSRYEQYF. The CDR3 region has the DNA TGCGCCAGCAGCCAAGAAGGGGACTCGCGCTACGAGCAGTACTTC.